A selection of T cell receptor beta chains follows, all from one sample in a study of T-cell reconstitution after alpha-beta-depleted transplantation in children. TCRdb called the PCR reads again in MiXCR, with one record for every CDR3 protein. The data contain around 300,000 distinct CDR3 sequences, over 7.5% of them singletons. Sequencing was performed on peripheral blood, taken 360 days after TCRalphabeta/CD19-depleted stem cell transplant. The receptor source for this set is a female patient between 2 and 10 years old who had a stem cell transplant for Fanconi anemia, so the T cells may come from the graft donor. CDR3s include the opening cysteine and the closing phenylalanine or tryptophan. Each record gives: clone size, V gene, J gene, D gene, CDR3 protein, CDR3 DNA. A D gene is named only where the DNA matches it firmly. Not every row has a clone size; where given, it reads once, few, many or a size class.

>.|TRBV15|TRBJ1-3|.
CATSNPGVGGNTIYF
TGTGCCACCAGCAATCCCGGGGTTGGTGGAAACACCATATATTTT
>few|TRBV5-6|TRBJ2-5|.
CASSDRFRETQYF
TGTGCCAGCAGCGACAGGTTCCGAGAGACCCAGTACTTC
>.|TRBV18|TRBJ2-7|.
CASSPSSGELYEQYF
TGTGCCAGCTCCCCGAGTTCAGGGGAACTCTACGAGCAGTACTTC
>many|TRBV5-1|TRBJ2-2|.
CASTPQVTGELFF
TGCGCCAGCACCCCCCAGGTCACCGGGGAGCTGTTTTTT
>few|TRBV4-3|TRBJ1-2|TRBD1
CASSQTGQGDRYTF
TGCGCCAGCAGCCAGACAGGACAGGGTGATCGCTACACCTTC
>many|TRBV6-1|TRBJ1-2|.
CASSGTSYGYTF
TGTGCCAGCAGTGGGACATCCTATGGCTACACCTTC
>many|TRBV27|TRBJ2-7|.
CASSLRGTAYEQYF
TGTGCCAGCAGTTTAAGAGGGACCGCCTACGAGCAGTACTTC
>many|TRBV4-2|TRBJ2-1|.
CASSPTQARPYNEQFF
TGTGCCAGCAGCCCTACTCAGGCGAGGCCTTACAATGAGCAGTTCTTC
>many|TRBV3-1|TRBJ2-5|.
CASSQSKTQYF
TGTGCCAGCAGCCAGAGCAAGACCCAGTACTTC
>.|TRBV25-1|TRBJ1-6|.
CASSAGPYNSPLHF
TGTGCCAGCAGTGCGGGGCCCTATAATTCACCCCTCCACTTT
>few|TRBV4-2|TRBJ1-1|.
CASSQEEGLMNTEAFF
TGTGCCAGCAGCCAAGAGGAGGGATTAATGAACACTGAAGCTTTCTTT
>many|TRBV4-2|TRBJ2-1|TRBD2
CASSPPGLAVSNEQFF
TGTGCCAGCAGCCCTCCGGGACTAGCGGTGTCTAATGAGCAGTTCTTC
>few|TRBV3-1|TRBJ2-2|TRBD2
CASSRHSMPSGANTGELFF
TGTGCCAGCAGCCGACACTCCATGCCTAGCGGGGCGAACACCGGGGAGCTGTTTTTT
>many|TRBV28|TRBJ2-3|TRBD2
CASSLYSGYAADTQYF
TGTGCCAGCAGTTTATATAGCGGGTATGCGGCGGATACGCAGTATTTT
>.|TRBV2|TRBJ2-7|TRBD1
CASSPGQAGEQYF
TGTGCCAGCAGTCCGGGACAGGCTGGCGAGCAGTACTTC
>many|TRBV7-2|TRBJ2-3|.
CASSLTNTGASTDTQYF
TGTGCCAGCAGCTTAACCAACACAGGAGCTAGCACAGATACGCAGTATTTT
>many|TRBV11-2|TRBJ2-1|.
CASIQGNYNEQFF
TGTGCCAGCATCCAGGGGAACTACAATGAGCAGTTCTTC
>many|TRBV10-2|TRBJ1-2|.
CASRGEYYGYTF
TGCGCCAGCAGGGGGGAGTACTATGGCTACACCTTC
>.|TRBV10-2|TRBJ1-2|.
CASSESAGDDRFFNYGYTF
TGCGCCAGCAGTGAGTCGGCGGGAGATGACAGGTTCTTTAACTATGGCTACACCTTC
>many|TRBV20-1|TRBJ2-2|TRBD1
CSALGQGATGELFF
TGCAGTGCCTTGGGACAGGGGGCTACCGGGGAGCTGTTTTTT
>many|TRBV28|TRBJ2-1|.
CASSLSGAYNEQFF
TGTGCCAGCAGTTTGTCTGGGGCGTACAATGAGCAGTTCTTC
>many|TRBV29-1|TRBJ2-1|TRBD2
CSLRKAGAYNEQFF
TGCAGCTTAAGAAAAGCGGGGGCCTACAATGAGCAGTTCTTC
>few|TRBV24-1|TRBJ2-5|.
CAIADGPFGTQYF
TGTGCCATCGCCGACGGACCGTTCGGGACCCAGTACTTC
>few|TRBV6-2/TRBV6-3|TRBJ2-7|.
CASRPGRGPYEQYF
TGTGCCAGCAGACCGGGACGGGGACCTTACGAGCAGTACTTC
>many|TRBV27|TRBJ2-5|TRBD2
CASSLSGEETQYF
TGTGCCAGCAGTTTGAGCGGGGAGGAGACCCAGTACTTC
>.|TRBV29-1|TRBJ1-1|.
CSVRVTEAFF
TGCAGCGTAAGGGTGACTGAAGCTTTCTTT
>.|TRBV27|TRBJ2-7|TRBD1
CASRRQGSYEQYF
TGTGCCAGCAGAAGACAGGGGAGTTACGAGCAGTACTTC
>many|TRBV27|TRBJ2-7|TRBD1
CASSPYSELTGSDEQYF
TGTGCCAGCAGTCCCTACTCGGAATTGACAGGGAGCGACGAGCAGTACTTC
>many|TRBV6-5|TRBJ2-5|TRBD2
CASSIPGLAGEETQYF
TGTGCCAGCAGTATTCCGGGACTAGCGGGGGAAGAGACCCAGTACTTC
>.|TRBV5-4|TRBJ2-1|TRBD2
CASRGMLAGKNNEQFF
TGTGCCAGCAGGGGGATGCTAGCGGGGAAAAACAATGAGCAGTTCTTC
>many|TRBV7-9|TRBJ1-1|TRBD1
CASSLGLGQGTEAFF
TGTGCCAGCAGCTTAGGCCTAGGACAGGGGACTGAAGCTTTCTTT
>many|TRBV4-3|TRBJ2-6|.
CASSQFLFSGANVLTF
TGCGCCAGCAGCCAATTTTTGTTCTCTGGGGCCAACGTCCTGACTTTC
>.|TRBV28|TRBJ1-5|.
CASSLGGAIQPQHF
TGTGCCAGCAGTTTAGGAGGGGCCATTCAGCCCCAGCATTTT
>many|TRBV20-1|TRBJ2-1|.
CSARDVFSSSYNEQFF
TGCAGTGCTAGAGATGTGTTTAGCAGCTCCTACAATGAGCAGTTCTTC